These T cell receptor beta chains were read from a single sample in a study of radiotherapy plus CTLA-4 blockade in lung cancer. Clones were read by immunoSEQ multiplex PCR, and TCRdb kept only the in-frame ones, dropping some. Altogether about 80,000 clones are present, under 90% being singletons, with the ten largest covering 0.65% to 0.85%. Sequences were derived from peripheral blood, sampled from a patient treated with radiotherapy plus ipilimumab. All receptors derive from a human donor with non-small cell lung cancer who had stable disease on radiotherapy plus ipilimumab. Each CDR3 is given with its conserved first and last residue. The D gene is left open where the match is weak. Rows give clone size only sometimes, using once, few, many, or a class for an expanded clone.

v_call	clone_size	j_call	d_call	cdr3_nt	cdr3_aa
TRBV5-6	-	TRBJ2-7	TRBD1	TGTGCCAGCAGCTTGGTTGACAGGGGTAGTGAGCAGTACTTC	CASSLVDRGSEQYF
TRBV2	-	TRBJ2-7	TRBD1	TGTGCCAGCAGTGAAACCGGGACAGGGACCAACGAGCAGTACTTC	CASSETGTGTNEQYF
TRBV27	-	TRBJ2-1	-	TGTGCCAGCAGTTTAAAGGGGCCAGCGAGCTCCTACAATGAGCAGTTCTTC	CASSLKGPASSYNEQFF
TRBV30	-	TRBJ1-3	-	TGTGCCTGGAGTAAGGGGTTAGGAAACACCATATATTTT	CAWSKGLGNTIYF
TRBV6-5	-	TRBJ1-2	TRBD1	TGTGCCAGCAGAGAAAGGGACAGGAGCTACTATGGCTACACCTTC	CASRERDRSYYGYTF
TRBV5-1	once	TRBJ2-1	-	TGCGCCAGCAGCTGGGGTCTGAGACTAGAAAGCCATGAGCAGTTCTTC	CASSWGLRLESHEQFF
TRBV5-1	-	TRBJ2-7	TRBD1	TGCGCCAGCAGCCCCGGACAGGGCCGGTACGAGCAGTACTTC	CASSPGQGRYEQYF
TRBV27	few	TRBJ2-7	-	TGTGCCAGCAGTCCCACCCCCTCAGGGTACGAGCAGTACTTC	CASSPTPSGYEQYF
TRBV6-6	once	TRBJ2-2	-	TGTGCCAGCAGCAACCAGGGGGGCGCGAACACCGGGGAGCTGTTTTTT	CASSNQGGANTGELFF
TRBV9	-	TRBJ2-1	-	TGTGCCAGCAGCGTAGACCCCTCGGGGGCTAACTCCTACAATGAGCAGTTCTTC	CASSVDPSGANSYNEQFF
TRBV28	-	TRBJ1-3	-	TGTGCCAGCAGCCAACCCCAGCAACCCTCTGGAAACACCATATATTTT	CASSQPQQPSGNTIYF
TRBV16	-	TRBJ1-1	-	TGTGCCAGCAGCCAACTTCCTTGGGGCATGAACACTGAAGCTTTCTTT	CASSQLPWGMNTEAFF
TRBV7-6	-	TRBJ2-1	TRBD2	TGTGCCAGCAGCTTAAGAGGGACTAGCGGGAGTGTGGGTGAGCAGTTCTTC	CASSLRGTSGSVGEQFF
TRBV7-9	-	TRBJ2-3	TRBD2	TGTGCCAGCAGCTATGGACTAGCGGCACCCCGAGATACGCAGTATTTT	CASSYGLAAPRDTQYF
TRBV29-1	-	TRBJ1-1	-	TGCAGCGCCCGGCTGACAGATCTGGGCACTGAAGCTTTCTTT	CSARLTDLGTEAFF
TRBV30	-	TRBJ1-1	-	TGTGCCTGGAGTGCGACTGCTGAAGCTTTCTTT	CAWSATAEAFF
TRBV7-8	-	TRBJ2-5	TRBD2	TGTGCCAGCAGAGATATAGCGGGAGTTCTGGAGACCCAGTACTTC	CASRDIAGVLETQYF
TRBV18	-	TRBJ1-1	-	TGTGCCAGCTCACCACCTGGTGTGGCAGGGAACACTGAAGCTTTCTTT	CASSPPGVAGNTEAFF
TRBV9	-	TRBJ1-4	-	TGTGCCAGCAGCTGGGGTGGGGGGACAACTAATGAAAAACTGTTTTTT	CASSWGGGTTNEKLFF
TRBV18	once	TRBJ2-7	-	TGTGCCAGCTCATATTCCGGGACCCCCTACGAGCAGTACTTC	CASSYSGTPYEQYF
TRBV14	-	TRBJ1-2	TRBD1	TGTGCCAGCAGCCTGACAGGGCTCGATGGCTACACCTTC	CASSLTGLDGYTF
TRBV5-1	-	TRBJ1-5	TRBD1	TGCGCCAGCAGCCCCGGGACAGGGGGGAATCAGCCCCAGCATTTT	CASSPGTGGNQPQHF